This T cell receptor beta chain was obtained from a study of shared clonotypes between healthy human individuals. The V end was cut by 3 bases, the J end by 0 bases, with 8 bases between. The CDR3 runs 14 residues. Looked up from germline, CDR1 is LNHDA and CDR2 is SQIVND (reference sequence). The table came from immunoSEQ multiplex PCR; TCRdb's copy has only in-frame clones and leaves some out. The table has 2 million to 3 million clones, around 90% seen once. With regard to this clone: No antigen is known for it. Other DNA sequences in the sample encode the same CDR3.

General study findings and limits: Naive CD4 clonotype sharing across a few donors was approximately 5%.

The chain couples TRBV19 to TRBJ1-1; D might be TRBD1 (5 bases). The sequencing input was naive CD4+ T cells sorted from blood. Sample subset: CD45RA+ positively selected. The TCR was taken from a man younger than 30 in good health. The CDR3 is CASSMQGMNTEAFF. As DNA, the CDR3 is TGTGCCAGTAGTATGCAGGGCATGAACACTGAAGCTTTCTTT. Variable domain in full (rest from reference TRBV19 and TRBJ1-1): DGGITQSPKYLFRKEGQNVTLSCEQNLNHDAMYWYRQDPGQGLRLIYYSQIVNDFQKGDIAEGYSVSREKKESFPLTVTSAQKNPTAFYLCASSMQGMNTEAFFGQGTRLTVV.